This TCR beta chain is drawn from a study of blood T cell repertoires in COVID-19 (TCRdb year 2020). At the level of the whole study: The collaborator samples originated in the United States, Italy and Spain and spanned the acute and convalescent phases of COVID-19. The material from the prospective study consisted of cDNA or gDNA derived from T cells, B-cell-depleted T cells, or PBMCs. The repertoires were made available in a free public database intended to serve as a resource for research on the immune response to SARS-CoV-2. The dataset comprised deeply sampled blood TCRbeta repertoires from subjects exposed to, actively infected with, or recovered from COVID-19. Nearly every sample came with metadata listing a de-identified subject ID, COVID-19 status, age in years and sex. Where HLA class I and class II types were available, the types were taken from metadata supplied by the sample provider, not from assay-based typing. The samples were drawn from the first 160 participants of the ongoing ImmuneRACE study and from 950 to 1,500 subjects provided by 6 global collaborators.

The immunoSEQ Assay, a bias-controlled multiplex PCR, was used to amplify TCRbeta CDR3 regions from genomic DNA. In the source study's methods: The number of nucleated cells in each sample was estimated from the amplification of reference gene primers within the assay. To quantify the absolute abundance of each unique TCRbeta CDR3 rearrangement, sequence reads were collapsed and filtered. For each sample, productive Simpson clonality was calculated by taking the square root of Simpson's diversity index across productive rearrangements. In TCRdb, the immuneACCESS table is reduced to in-frame sequences with V and J assigned. These tables do not hold every clone; where another copy was compared, an unresolved V gene accounts for under half, and the others remain unexplained. That table supplies the V and J calls and clone size; D and trimming were determined from the DNA. The sample data list 200,000 to 250,000 clones, and approximately 88% of these were observed just once. Roughly 6.3% of the sample comes from the top ten.

In regard to this clone: Its antigen specificity is not known. There are no base qualities to consult, and no much larger clone falls within one base.

The junction shows trimming of 5 bases on V and 4 bases on J, plus 9 bases between the germline ends. CDR1 and CDR2 were assigned from the germline V gene (reference sequence) as SEHNR and FQNEAQ. The CDR3 spans 13 residues, from the cysteine through the phenylalanine. The DNA shown is the 39-base CDR3, in frame from base 1. What the study reported, not specific to this receptor: How much clinical and demographic metadata was included differed by source and by participant, and the metadata was provided uncurated.

In Seattle, one collaborating source enrolled patients while the infection was active and tracked those patients longitudinally over the course of disease. Whole blood was collected in K2EDTA tubes by collaborating institutions according to the institutions' own protocols. Collaborator samples were shipped for TCRbeta analysis as frozen whole blood, isolated PBMCs, or DNA extracted from either sample type. The TCR was taken from a woman in her 30s with COVID-19, enrolled during active disease. The receptor chain draws on TRBV7-9 and TRBJ2-1; perhaps TRBD1 is the D gene, with 6 bases matching. Sequencing was performed on peripheral blood. The DNA reads TGTGCCAGCAGCAACAGGGAATACAATGAGCAGTTCTTC. This sequence encodes CASSNREYNEQFF.